These T cell receptor beta chains were read from a single sample in a study of T cell changes during pregnancy in multiple sclerosis. The assay was immunoSEQ multiplex PCR, and TCRdb's table has in-frame clones only and misses some. The sample carries 75,000 to 95,000 clones, 85% to 95% recorded once. Sequenced here: peripheral blood, sampled in the second trimester of pregnancy. The receptor set was obtained from a female donor with multiple sclerosis, enrolled in a pregnancy study. Both conserved end residues are part of each CDR3. Fields, in order: D gene, V gene, clone size, J gene, CDR3 DNA, CDR3 protein. A D gene is named only where the DNA matches it firmly. The size field is filled for only some rows; it gives once, few, many or a size class.

D gene: -
V gene: TRBV6-4
clone size: -
J gene: TRBJ2-5
CDR3 DNA: TGTGCCAGCACCTTCCTCTCAGGGGACCCTTGTAACTTC
CDR3 protein: CASTFLSGDPCNF

D gene: -
V gene: TRBV11-2
clone size: -
J gene: TRBJ2-3
CDR3 DNA: TGTGCCAGCAGTACTCACGACAATACGCAGTATTTT
CDR3 protein: CASSTHDNTQYF

D gene: -
V gene: TRBV2
clone size: -
J gene: TRBJ2-6
CDR3 DNA: TGTGCCAGCACCCCGTCTGGGGCCAACGTCCTGACTTTC
CDR3 protein: CASTPSGANVLTF

D gene: -
V gene: TRBV27
clone size: -
J gene: TRBJ1-5
CDR3 DNA: TGTGCCAGCAGTCGGGGGGGGCGGCCCCAGCATTTT
CDR3 protein: CASSRGGRPQHF

D gene: TRBD2
V gene: TRBV16
clone size: -
J gene: TRBJ2-1
CDR3 DNA: TGTGCCAGCAGCCGCGGACTAGCGGGGGGGCCGAATGAGCAGTTCTTC
CDR3 protein: CASSRGLAGGPNEQFF

D gene: -
V gene: TRBV20-1
clone size: -
J gene: TRBJ1-4
CDR3 DNA: TGCAGTGCTCCGTGGGAGGAAAAACTGTTTTTT
CDR3 protein: CSAPWEEKLFF

D gene: -
V gene: TRBV6-4
clone size: -
J gene: TRBJ1-1
CDR3 DNA: TGTGCCAGCAGGTCTGAGGGTGGCGCTGAAGCTTTCTTT
CDR3 protein: CASRSEGGAEAFF

D gene: -
V gene: TRBV2
clone size: -
J gene: TRBJ1-2
CDR3 DNA: TGTGCCAGCAGTGAAGCCCCCCGGGGACTTCGTATAGCTAACTATGGCTACACCTTC
CDR3 protein: CASSEAPRGLRIANYGYTF

D gene: TRBD1
V gene: TRBV5-1
clone size: -
J gene: TRBJ1-2
CDR3 DNA: TGCGCCAGCAGCTGGGGACAGGGGTCGGCTGGCTACACCTTC
CDR3 protein: CASSWGQGSAGYTF

D gene: -
V gene: TRBV27
clone size: -
J gene: TRBJ2-7
CDR3 DNA: TGTGCCAGCAGTTACGGACAGCGCTACGAGCAGTACTTC
CDR3 protein: CASSYGQRYEQYF

D gene: TRBD2
V gene: TRBV6-4
clone size: -
J gene: TRBJ2-3
CDR3 DNA: TGTGCCAGCACCGCGGGGGGACACACAGATACGCAGTATTTT
CDR3 protein: CASTAGGHTDTQYF

D gene: -
V gene: TRBV19
clone size: -
J gene: TRBJ1-1
CDR3 DNA: TGTGCCAGTAGTGTGACAGACACTGAAGCTTTCTTT
CDR3 protein: CASSVTDTEAFF

D gene: TRBD1
V gene: TRBV11-1
clone size: -
J gene: TRBJ2-1
CDR3 DNA: TGTGCCAGCAGCCTGGGGACAGGGTTCTACAATGAGCAGTTCTTC
CDR3 protein: CASSLGTGFYNEQFF

D gene: -
V gene: TRBV7-9
clone size: once
J gene: TRBJ1-3
CDR3 DNA: TGTGCCAGCAGCGCCAGCGGGGGGGGGCGAAACACCATATATTTT
CDR3 protein: CASSASGGGRNTIYF

D gene: -
V gene: TRBV11-2
clone size: -
J gene: TRBJ2-7
CDR3 DNA: TGTGCCAGCAGCCACGGGACTGCCTACGAGCAGTACTTC
CDR3 protein: CASSHGTAYEQYF

D gene: TRBD2
V gene: TRBV30
clone size: once
J gene: TRBJ2-3
CDR3 DNA: TGTGCCTGGAGTAGTGGTCCGGGGGGGCGTCCGTCAGATACGCAGTATTTT
CDR3 protein: CAWSSGPGGRPSDTQYF

D gene: -
V gene: TRBV18
clone size: -
J gene: TRBJ1-1
CDR3 DNA: TGTGCCAGCTCACCACTACTCGGGGCTGAAGCTTTCTTT
CDR3 protein: CASSPLLGAEAFF

D gene: -
V gene: TRBV25-1
clone size: -
J gene: TRBJ1-2
CDR3 DNA: TGTGCCAGCAGTGACCTGGGGCACTATGGCTACACCTTC
CDR3 protein: CASSDLGHYGYTF

D gene: -
V gene: TRBV12-5
clone size: -
J gene: TRBJ1-1
CDR3 DNA: TGTGCTAGTGGTTTGAGCTCTCGGAGTGACACTGAAGCTTTCTTT
CDR3 protein: CASGLSSRSDTEAFF

D gene: -
V gene: TRBV6-5
clone size: -
J gene: TRBJ2-2
CDR3 DNA: TGTGCCAGCAGTTACTTTGGGGGCTCGGCCACCGGGGAGCTGTTTTTT
CDR3 protein: CASSYFGGSATGELFF

D gene: TRBD1
V gene: TRBV9
clone size: -
J gene: TRBJ2-1
CDR3 DNA: TGTGCCAGCAGCGTAGGGTTCGGACAGGGGAAGTACAATGAGCAGTTCTTC
CDR3 protein: CASSVGFGQGKYNEQFF

D gene: TRBD1
V gene: TRBV11-1
clone size: -
J gene: TRBJ2-2
CDR3 DNA: TGTGCCAGCAGCTTAGCCCCGGGACAGTTGACACCGAACACCGGGGAGCTGTTTTTT
CDR3 protein: CASSLAPGQLTPNTGELFF

D gene: -
V gene: TRBV14
clone size: few
J gene: TRBJ1-3
CDR3 DNA: TGTGCCAGCAGCCATACCAGGGCAGCCTGGAGCTCTGGAAACACCATATATTTT
CDR3 protein: CASSHTRAAWSSGNTIYF

D gene: TRBD1
V gene: TRBV10-3
clone size: -
J gene: TRBJ1-4
CDR3 DNA: TGTGCCATCAGTGAGACAGGGGGCAGTGAAAAACTGTTTTTT
CDR3 protein: CAISETGGSEKLFF

D gene: -
V gene: TRBV6-5
clone size: -
J gene: TRBJ1-2
CDR3 DNA: TGTGCCAGCAGTTACGTCGGGGAAGGGAGCCACTATGGCTACACCTTC
CDR3 protein: CASSYVGEGSHYGYTF

D gene: TRBD1
V gene: TRBV5-6
clone size: once
J gene: TRBJ1-1
CDR3 DNA: TGTGCCAGCAGCATCAGGGGGCTCGGACCTGAAGCTTTCTTT
CDR3 protein: CASSIRGLGPEAFF

D gene: TRBD2
V gene: TRBV27
clone size: -
J gene: TRBJ2-2
CDR3 DNA: TGTGCCAGCAGTGCAAATCTAGCGGGGATGAACACCGGGGAGCTGTTTTTT
CDR3 protein: CASSANLAGMNTGELFF

D gene: -
V gene: TRBV4-1
clone size: -
J gene: TRBJ2-2
CDR3 DNA: TGCGCCAGCAGCACAGGGGACTCGAACACCGGGGAGCTGTTTTTT
CDR3 protein: CASSTGDSNTGELFF

D gene: -
V gene: TRBV20-1
clone size: -
J gene: TRBJ2-5
CDR3 DNA: TGCAGTGCTAGAGAAGGGGGTACCCAGTACTTC
CDR3 protein: CSAREGGTQYF

D gene: TRBD1
V gene: TRBV27
clone size: -
J gene: TRBJ1-6
CDR3 DNA: TGTGCCAGCAGAAAAGGGACAGGCCATAATTCACCCCTCCACTTT
CDR3 protein: CASRKGTGHNSPLHF

D gene: -
V gene: TRBV7-2
clone size: -
J gene: TRBJ2-3
CDR3 DNA: TGTGCCAGCAGCTTAGGGCAATTTACAGATACGCAGTATTTT
CDR3 protein: CASSLGQFTDTQYF

D gene: TRBD2
V gene: TRBV14
clone size: -
J gene: TRBJ2-3
CDR3 DNA: TGTGCCAGCAGTTTCCTTCTCCTGGGGGGGTTAAGGGATACGCAGTATTTT
CDR3 protein: CASSFLLLGGLRDTQYF

D gene: TRBD1
V gene: TRBV5-6
clone size: -
J gene: TRBJ2-5
CDR3 DNA: TGTGCCAGCAGCCCCGACAGGGGCGCTCAGACCCAGTACTTC
CDR3 protein: CASSPDRGAQTQYF

D gene: TRBD1
V gene: TRBV30
clone size: -
J gene: TRBJ1-2
CDR3 DNA: TGTGCCTGGAGTCGGGACAGGCCCTATGGCTACACCTTC
CDR3 protein: CAWSRDRPYGYTF

D gene: TRBD1
V gene: TRBV19
clone size: -
J gene: TRBJ2-7
CDR3 DNA: TGTGCCAGTAGTATAGTAGACAGGGCCAACGAGCAGTACTTC
CDR3 protein: CASSIVDRANEQYF